Shown below are 29 T cell receptor beta chains from a single sample sequenced in a study of blood T cell repertoires in COVID-19. Profiled with immunoSEQ multiplex PCR; TCRdb holds only in-frame clones, not every one. The data show 200,000 to 250,000 clones, around 84% seen once. The sequencing sample was made of peripheral blood. The receptor source for this set is an elderly woman with active or convalescent COVID-19.

The rearrangement uses TRBV9 and TRBJ2-5, with no clear D. There are 14 residues in the CDR3. Germline values: CDR1 SGDLS, CDR2 YYNGEE. V was trimmed by 3 bases and J by 2 bases, leaving 11 bases between them. In nucleotides, the CDR3 is TGTGCCAGCAGCGGCCGAGCCGTTCAAGAGACCCAGTACTTC. Amino acid sequence: CASSGRAVQETQYF.

This sequence joins TRBV5-4 and TRBJ1-4; 8 bases are shared with TRBD1. This CDR3 is 13 amino acids long. Trimming took 3 bases from V and 6 from J; bases not matched to a gene: 1. The germline CDR1 and CDR2 sequences are SGHNT and YYREEE (reference sequence). CDR3 DNA: TGTGCCAGCAGCTCGACAGGGGATGAAAAACTGTTTTTT. Translation gives CASSSTGDEKLFF.

This clone appeared a few times. Here the CDR3 DNA reads TGCGCCAGCAGCCAAGAGCGTCTAAACACCGGGGAGCTGTTTTTT. Translation: CASSQERLNTGELFF. The chain recombines TRBV4-1 with TRBJ2-2; D is uncertain. Germline V gene data show CDR1 as MGHRA and CDR2 as YSYEKL. Trimming shortened V by 0 bases and J by 2 bases, and 7 bases separated the two germline ends. This CDR3 contains 15 residues.

The chain joins TRBV27 to TRBJ1-5; D is unclear. The CDR3 length is 17 residues. The V gene lost 1 base and the J gene lost 3 bases, with 16 bases spanning the gap. Germline V gene data show CDR1 as MNHEY and CDR2 as SMNVEV (reference sequence). The CDR3 DNA reads as TGTGCCAGCAGTTTATATTATCGGAGCGGGGTCAATCAGCCCCAGCATTTT. It specifies CASSLYYRSGVNQPQHF.

About this clone itself: A read error may produce the germline difference seen at one junction end. The chain employs TRBV7-9 and TRBJ1-2; 9 positions match TRBD1. CDR1 SEHNR and CDR2 FQNEAQ come from the germline V gene (reference sequence). The CDR3 is 12 amino acids. CDR3 in DNA: TGTGCCAGCAGATTGGACAGGGGAAGGGGGAACTTC. Its translation is CASRLDRGRGNF.

The rearrangement links TRBV4-1 to TRBJ2-1; weak D call: TRBD1 (6 bases). Germline V lookup: CDR1 MGHRA, CDR2 YSYEKL. With 4 bases removed from V and 3 bases from J, the gap between germline ends came to 16 bases. The CDR3 length is 16 residues. The CDR3 DNA reads TGCGCCAGCAGCCGATCACAGGGAGACTTCTACAATGAGCAGTTCTTC. The encoded protein is CASSRSQGDFYNEQFF.

The chain links TRBV6-2 or TRBV6-3 to TRBJ1-1; a possible D gene is TRBD1 (5 bases). Germline V lookup: CDR1 MNHEY, CDR2 SVGEGT. The CDR3 consists of 15 residues. V gave up 4 bases and J gave up 4 bases, with 16 bases separating them. The CDR3 protein is CASSWGGDYGTEAFF. The CDR3, as DNA: TGTGCCAGCAGTTGGGGGGGGGACTATGGCACTGAAGCTTTCTTT.

The rearrangement joins TRBV5-1 to TRBJ1-4; D remains ambiguous. This CDR3 contains 14 residues. CDR1 SGHRS and CDR2 YFSETQ come from the germline V gene. With 0 bases removed from V and 0 bases from J, the gap between germline ends came to 3 bases. CDR3 sequence: CASSLAATNEKLFF. DNA of the CDR3: TGCGCCAGCAGCTTGGCCGCAACTAATGAAAAACTGTTTTTT.

The chain employs TRBV24-1 and TRBJ2-3; no clear D gene. Germline V CDR1 and CDR2: KGHDR, SFDVKD. Between the trimmed V and J ends, which lost 5 bases and 6 bases, there was a span of 14 bases. The CDR3 is 14 amino acids. In DNA, the CDR3 is TGTGCCACCAGTGGGGCATCTAATCTGGATACGCAGTATTTT. It is translated as CATSGASNLDTQYF.

In its sample, this clone was seen once. The chain combines TRBV7-9 with TRBJ2-7; D is perhaps TRBD2 (6 bases). Trimming took off 0 bases at V and 9 bases at J, with 12 bases between the two ends. The germline V gene has CDR1 SEHNR and CDR2 FQNEAQ (reference sequence). This CDR3 region has 13 residues. The CDR3 sequence: CASSLAGGRGQYF. The DNA for the CDR3 is TGTGCCAGCAGCTTAGCGGGGGGTCGCGGGCAGTACTTC.

The rearrangement joins TRBV10-3 to TRBJ2-2; D is unclear. The CDR3 consists of 13 residues. The ends were cut back, 0 bases at V and 6 bases at J, with 5 bases in the middle. The germline CDR1 and CDR2 sequences are ENHRY and SYGVKD. The CDR3 sequence is CAISESVPGELFF. DNA of the CDR3: TGTGCCATCAGTGAGTCCGTCCCCGGGGAGCTGTTTTTT.

The V and J genes are TRBV5-4 and TRBJ2-5; 7 nucleotides line up with TRBD1. CDR3 length: 17 residues. Trimming at V came to 0 bases and at J to 2 bases, leaving 10 bases not matched to a gene. Germline assignment: CDR1 SGHNT and CDR2 YYREEE (reference sequence). The CDR3 region has the DNA TGTGCCAGCAGCTTGGAGGGGGCTAGGAGGCTGCAAGAGACCCAGTACTTC. Its translation is CASSLEGARRLQETQYF.

The chain recombines TRBV7-9 with TRBJ2-5, with TRBD1 matching over 8 bases. Trimming removed 1 base from V and 2 bases from J; junction bases left unmatched: 3. This CDR3 is 15 amino acids long. CDR1 is SEHNR, CDR2 FQNEAQ, per germline (reference sequence). CDR3 in amino acids: CASSLGQGFQETQYF. The CDR3 DNA reads as TGTGCCAGCAGCTTAGGACAGGGGTTTCAAGAGACCCAGTACTTC.

V usage is TRBV15 and J usage is TRBJ1-2; D perhaps matches TRBD1 (5 bases). Trimming left V 0 bases short and J 4 bases short, with 15 bases between. This CDR3 contains 16 residues. CDR1 LNHNV and CDR2 YYDKDF come from the germline V gene (reference sequence). For the CDR3, the DNA is TGTGCCACCAGCAGAGATAGGGCAGGGCCGGCCTATGGCTACACCTTC. As protein: CATSRDRAGPAYGYTF.

This clone was detected only once. This chain joins TRBV4-1 and TRBJ2-3, with 10 bases matching TRBD2. V dropped 4 bases and J dropped 4; count of bases not matched to a gene: 14. Germline assignment: CDR1 MGHRA and CDR2 YSYEKL. The CDR3 is 18 residues long. The CDR3 spells CASSLPAEFLAGADTQYF. DNA for the CDR3: TGCGCCAGCAGCCTCCCCGCCGAGTTTCTAGCGGGGGCAGATACGCAGTATTTT.

This clone appeared once. The chain has TRBV3-1 (or the pseudogene TRBV3-2) and TRBJ2-2; 8 positions match TRBD1. The CDR3 has 15 residues. Germline-derived CDR1 and CDR2 are LGHDT and YNNKEL (reference sequence). After removal of 8 bases from V and 2 bases from J, the junction contained 7 bases not matched to a gene. The CDR3 coding sequence is TGTGCCAGCGGGCAGGGGGCTATTAACACCGGGGAGCTGTTTTTT. Its protein is CASGQGAINTGELFF.

The chain carries TRBV6-2 or TRBV6-3 and TRBJ1-5; a weak D match, TRBD1 (5 bases). The ends were cut back, 5 bases at V and 4 bases at J, with 15 bases in the middle. Germline CDR1 is MNHEY and CDR2 is SVGEGT. The CDR3 has 15 residues. In DNA, the CDR3 is TGTGCCAGCAGTCGGACACCCCGGAGTAATCAGCCCCAGCATTTT. This gives the protein CASSRTPRSNQPQHF.

The chain carries TRBV10-3 and TRBJ2-6; 11 bases are shared with TRBD2. Germline V lookup: CDR1 ENHRY, CDR2 SYGVKD. V dropped 6 bases and J dropped 0; count of bases not matched to a gene: 1. This CDR3 is 16 amino acids long. CDR3 nucleotide sequence: TGTGCCATCAGGACTAGCGGGATCTCTGGGGCCAACGTCCTGACTTTC. Translated: CAIRTSGISGANVLTF.

The rearrangement links TRBV5-1 to TRBJ2-5; perhaps TRBD2 as D (6 bases). CDR3 length equals 14 residues. Germline V lookup: CDR1 SGHRS, CDR2 YFSETQ. Trimming removed 4 bases from V and 4 bases from J, with 14 bases in between. The CDR3 bases are TGCGCCAGCAGCGTCGGTCGGGGAGGAGAGACCCAGTACTTC. Its protein is CASSVGRGGETQYF.

V is TRBV5-4 and J is TRBJ1-1; perhaps TRBD1 as D (6 bases). V was shortened by 3 bases and J by 6 bases, with 15 bases between the two germline ends. Germline CDR1 and CDR2: SGHNT and YYREEE (reference sequence). This CDR3 is built from 14 residues. CDR3 loop: CASSSRTDFSEAFF. CDR3 nucleotide sequence: TGTGCCAGCAGCTCAAGGACAGATTTCTCTGAAGCTTTCTTT.

V and J are TRBV5-6 and TRBJ2-7; tentatively, D is TRBD2 (5 bases). V was clipped by 2 bases and J by 5 bases, with 17 bases between them. Germline V gives CDR1 SGHDT, CDR2 YYEEEE. The CDR3 contains 15 residues. The DNA of the CDR3 is TGTGCCAGCAGCTTTGAGGCGAAAGGGCGGGACGAGCAGTACTTC. It yields the protein CASSFEAKGRDEQYF.

The chain carries TRBV28 and TRBJ2-3; 8 positions match TRBD2. This CDR3 has 14 residues. J was trimmed by 2 bases and V by 7 bases; bases with no gene match: 5. The germline gives CDR1 MDHEN, CDR2 SYDVKM. The CDR3 is CASTVAGFTDTQYF. In nucleotides, the CDR3 is TGTGCCAGCACCGTAGCGGGGTTCACAGATACGCAGTATTTT.

The chain recombines TRBV3-1 (or the pseudogene TRBV3-2) with TRBJ2-1; tentative D call: TRBD2 (6 bases). Between the trimmed V and J ends, which lost 3 bases and 3 bases, there was a span of 9 bases. This CDR3 is built from 14 residues. The germline V gene has CDR1 LGHDT and CDR2 YNNKEL (reference sequence). The CDR3 loop reads CASSHRRDYNEQFF. Here the CDR3 DNA reads TGTGCCAGCAGCCATAGGCGGGACTACAATGAGCAGTTCTTC.

The table lists this clone with a few counts. V gene TRBV6-2 or TRBV6-3 combines with J gene TRBJ1-5; 8 nucleotides line up with TRBD1. In germline, CDR1 is MNHEY, CDR2 SVGEGT. The CDR3 has 18 amino acids. V trimming: 0 bases; J trimming: 3 bases; junction bases outside the gene matches: 10. The DNA for the CDR3 is TGTGCCAGCAGTTACTCGTCGAGACAGGGGAGAAACAATCAGCCCCAGCATTTT. Residues: CASSYSSRQGRNNQPQHF.

The V and J genes are TRBV3-1 (or the pseudogene TRBV3-2) and TRBJ2-2; 7 nucleotides match TRBD1. The CDR3 consists of 16 residues. Germline V gene sequence: CDR1 LGHDT, CDR2 YNNKEL (reference sequence). The ends lost 5 bases at V and 7 bases at J; junction bases unmatched: 13. DNA for the CDR3: TGTGCCAGCAGCTTTGATCCACGACAGGGTATCGGGGAGCTGTTTTTT. This codes for CASSFDPRQGIGELFF.

The genes are TRBV5-1 and TRBJ2-2; 10 positions agree with TRBD2. V was clipped by 4 bases and J by 4 bases; unmatched bases: 13. The germline CDR1 and CDR2 sequences are SGHRS and YFSETQ. The CDR3 consists of 18 residues. In DNA form, the CDR3 reads TGCGCCAGCAGCCCTAGCGGGAGAAGTTTCCGGGGCACCGGGGAGCTGTTTTTT. Residues: CASSPSGRSFRGTGELFF.

The chain carries TRBV6-2 or TRBV6-3 and TRBJ1-1; unclear D gene. This CDR3 has 14 amino acids. In germline, CDR1 is MNHEY, CDR2 SVGEGT. Trimming removed 6 bases from V and 5 bases from J, with 16 bases in between. CDR3 coding DNA: TGTGCCAGCAGCTTCAGGAGGTCGGGAACTGAAGCTTTCTTT. Protein product: CASSFRRSGTEAFF.

This chain links TRBV5-1 with TRBJ1-1, with D perhaps TRBD1 (6 bases). Trimming removed 5 bases from V and 1 base from J, with 9 bases in between. CDR3 length equals 13 residues. Per germline, CDR1 SGHRS and CDR2 YFSETQ. CDR3 coding DNA: TGCGCCAGCAGATTACAGGGGAACACTGAAGCTTTCTTT. It yields the protein CASRLQGNTEAFF.

This chain joins TRBV5-4 and TRBJ2-3, with 9 bases that match TRBD1. Germline loops: CDR1 SGHNT, CDR2 YYREEE (reference sequence). The V segment lost 0 bases and the J segment 4 bases; nucleotides outside the gene matches: 6. There are 16 residues in the CDR3. CDR3 DNA: TGTGCCAGCAGCTTGGGATTGGGGACAGGGTCAGATACGCAGTATTTT. Protein: CASSLGLGTGSDTQYF.